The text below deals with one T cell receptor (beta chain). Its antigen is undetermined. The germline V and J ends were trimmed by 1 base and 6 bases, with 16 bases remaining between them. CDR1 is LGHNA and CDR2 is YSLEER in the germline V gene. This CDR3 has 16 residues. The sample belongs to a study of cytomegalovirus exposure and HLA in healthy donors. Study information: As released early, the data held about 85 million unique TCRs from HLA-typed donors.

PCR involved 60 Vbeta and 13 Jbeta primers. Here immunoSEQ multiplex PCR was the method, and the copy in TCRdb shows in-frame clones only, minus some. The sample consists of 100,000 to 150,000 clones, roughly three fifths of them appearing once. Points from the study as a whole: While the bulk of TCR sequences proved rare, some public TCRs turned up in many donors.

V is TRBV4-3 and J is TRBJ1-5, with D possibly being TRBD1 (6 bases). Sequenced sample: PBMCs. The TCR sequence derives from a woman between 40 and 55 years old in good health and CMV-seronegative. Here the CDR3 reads CASSQVYTGSSQPQHF. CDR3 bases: TGCGCCAGCAGCCAAGTTTATACAGGGTCAAGTCAGCCCCAGCATTTT.